At least ten counts were recorded for the clone carrying this TCR beta chain. The data were taken from a study of CD8+CD57+ T cells in acquired aplastic anemia. By flow cytometry, patients selected for sequencing had shown an expansion of CD8+CD57+ cells. Genomic DNA served as template for TCR beta VDJ and CDR3 profiling. TCRdb analysed the reads with MiXCR anew, one entry per CDR3 protein. The sample consists of roughly 170,000 distinct CDR3 sequences, 48% of them appearing once. The CDR3 extends over 14 amino acids. Trimming shortened V by 1 base and J by 8 bases, and 12 bases separated the two germline ends. CDR1 and CDR2 from the germline V gene are MGHRA and YSYEKL.

The chain links TRBV4-1 to TRBJ2-1; unclear D gene. This receptor was identified in a human donor with aplastic anemia. What was sequenced was sorted CD4+, CD8+, or CD8+CD57+ T cells (not recorded which) from PBMCs. The CDR3 bases are TGCGCCAGCAGCCAAGTAACATTTGGGTATGAGCAGTTCTTC. Translating gives CASSQVTFGYEQFF.